The 6 T cell receptor beta chains below were found in one sample sequenced in a study of OX40 agonist ivuxolimab in advanced cancers. Here immunoSEQ multiplex PCR was the method, and the copy in TCRdb shows in-frame clones only, minus some. The table has around 60,000 clones, 75% to 90% seen once; the top ten hold 2% to 2.5%. This sample comprised CD4+ or CD8+ T cells sorted from blood, obtained in a trial of the OX40 agonist ivuxolimab. All receptors derive from an adult with an advanced solid tumor such as melanoma, head and neck, liver or kidney cancer.

The chain is built from TRBV7-9 and TRBJ2-3, with TRBD1 identical over 8 bases. The CDR3 runs to 16 residues. Trimming cost V 1 base and J 1 base; bases outside gene matches: 4. Looked up from germline, CDR1 is SEHNR and CDR2 is FQNEAQ (reference sequence). CDR3 in amino acids: CASSLVPGQGTDTQYF. CDR3 sequence (DNA): TGTGCCAGCAGCTTAGTCCCGGGACAGGGCACAGATACGCAGTATTTT. Filled out from reference TRBV7-9 and TRBJ2-3, the complete variable domain reads DTGVSQNPRHKITKRGQNVTFRCDPISEHNRLYWYRQTLGQGPEFLTYFQNEAQLEKSRLLSDRFSAERPKGSFSTLEIQRTEQGDSAMYLCASSLVPGQGTDTQYFGPGTRLTVL.

The chain employs TRBV6-6 and TRBJ1-1; D is uncertain. Trimming took 0 bases from V and 5 from J, leaving 10 bases between them. CDR3 length equals 14 residues. The germline CDR1 and CDR2 sequences are MNHNY and SVGAGI (reference sequence). CDR3 bases: TGTGCCAGCAGTTACTCACAAGGGCCGACTGAAGCTTTCTTT. It is translated as CASSYSQGPTEAFF.

The rearrangement uses TRBV28 and TRBJ2-2; D is ambiguous. Per germline, CDR1 MDHEN and CDR2 SYDVKM. V lost 10 bases and J lost 3, with 15 bases in between. The CDR3 has 14 residues. The CDR3 region has the DNA TGTGCCACCCGATGGGGTCGGGACACCGGGGAGCTGTTTTTT. The encoded protein is CATRWGRDTGELFF.

The CDR3 loop is CASSIEVLYGYTF. DNA of the CDR3: TGTGCCAGTAGTATCGAGGTCCTCTATGGCTACACCTTC. The gene calls are TRBV19 and TRBJ1-2; D ambiguous. V lost 3 bases and J 4 bases, leaving 9 bases between the germline ends. Germline assignment: CDR1 LNHDA and CDR2 SQIVND (reference sequence). CDR3 length: 13 amino acids.

The chain carries TRBV7-3 and TRBJ2-2; 11 bases agree with TRBD1. The CDR3 runs 15 residues. Trimming cost V 4 bases and J 4 bases; bases outside gene matches: 2. Germline CDR1 is SGHTA and CDR2 is FQGTGA. The CDR3 coding sequence is TGTGCCAGCAGCTGGGGGACAGGGGGCACCGGGGAGCTGTTTTTT. Protein sequence: CASSWGTGGTGELFF. The entire variable domain, with the rest obtained from reference TRBV7-3 and TRBJ2-2, is as follows: GAGVSQTPSNKVTEKGKYVELRCDPISGHTALYWYRQSLGQGPEFLIYFQGTGAADDSGLPNDRFFAVRPEGSVSTLKIQRTERGDSAVYLCASSWGTGGTGELFFGEGSRLTVL.

A few counts support this clone. The rearrangement links TRBV4-1 to TRBJ2-2; 8 positions agree with TRBD1. The CDR3 runs 17 residues. The germline V gene has CDR1 MGHRA and CDR2 YSYEKL. The V gene end was trimmed by 6 bases and the J gene end by 7 bases; junction bases not matched to a gene: 16. The CDR3 reads CASRRESGRGRVGELFF. CDR3 coding DNA: TGCGCCAGCAGACGTGAGTCGGGCAGGGGGCGCGTCGGGGAGCTGTTTTTT.